A single sample gave rise to the 9 T cell receptor beta chains below, sequenced in a study of OX40 agonist ivuxolimab in advanced cancers. Library preparation used the immunoSEQ multiplex PCR assay. Here the immuneACCESS table is served through TCRdb, limited to in-frame sequences with V and J called. Missing clones are a known gap in these copies; in checked studies unresolved V genes cover under half, and the rest lacks a known reason. This sample is represented by around 26,000 clones; about 80% of them were singletons. Of the sample, around 22% is held by the ten largest clones. The sequencing used CD4+ or CD8+ T cells sorted from blood, collected in a trial of the OX40 agonist ivuxolimab. The receptors derive from an adult with an advanced solid tumor such as melanoma, head and neck, liver or kidney cancer.

This clone came up once. The rearrangement joins TRBV27 to TRBJ2-3; unclear D gene. The V gene lost 2 bases and the J gene lost 3 bases, with 9 bases spanning the gap. Germline V CDR1 and CDR2: MNHEY, SMNVEV (reference sequence). CDR3 length: 14 amino acids. The CDR3 is CASSLDFPTDTQYF. CDR3 DNA sequence: TGTGCCAGCAGTTTAGACTTCCCTACAGATACGCAGTATTTT.

The count of this clone is one. This chain joins TRBV7-9 and TRBJ2-7, with TRBD2 matching 7 bases. Germline values: CDR1 SEHNR, CDR2 FQNEAQ (reference sequence). Losses at the gene ends were 1 base for V and 4 bases for J; bases not matched to a gene: 10. This CDR3 is 16 amino acids long. CDR3 region: CASSLDFGLEGYEQYF. The DNA for the CDR3 is TGTGCCAGCAGCTTAGATTTTGGACTAGAGGGGTACGAGCAGTACTTC.

This chain connects TRBV4-1 to TRBJ2-7; D is undetermined. The V and J ends lost 6 bases and 2 bases respectively, with 11 bases between them. Looked up from germline, CDR1 is MGHRA and CDR2 is YSYEKL. The CDR3 has 13 residues. DNA for the CDR3: TGCGCCAGCAGGGGTCCGACTGCCTACGAGCAGTACTTC. Its protein product is CASRGPTAYEQYF.

Comments on this clone: The CDR3 does not end in the conserved phenylalanine or tryptophan, so this is likely a read error. The limits of the CDR3 on the DNA are not certain, so only TCRdb's listed CDR3 is given. The chain links TRBV23-1 to TRBJ1-2. TRBV23-1 is recorded as an ORF, its role being uncertain. The CDR3 is 9 residues long, ends included. CDR3 residues: CASRRPGES.

This chain links TRBV4-2 with TRBJ2-7, with 11 bases identical to TRBD2. V shed 2 bases and J 4 bases; nucleotides not matched to a gene: 4. The length of the CDR3 is 15 residues. Per germline, CDR1 LGHNA and CDR2 YNFKEQ. CDR3 protein: CASSQLTSGDYEQYF. The CDR3 coding sequence is TGTGCCAGCAGCCAACTGACTAGCGGGGATTACGAGCAGTACTTC.

This clone was observed a few times. This chain connects TRBV6-5 to TRBJ1-5; D is perhaps TRBD1 (5 bases). There are 14 residues in the CDR3. Trimming took 1 base from V and 7 from J, leaving 11 bases between them. Per the germline V gene, CDR1 is MNHEY and CDR2 is SVGAGI. Here the CDR3 DNA reads TGTGCCAGCAGTTACTTGGGAGAGGGGCAGCCCCAGCATTTT. Translated, it gives CASSYLGEGQPQHF.

This chain connects TRBV7-6 to TRBJ2-5; weak D call: TRBD1 (6 bases). The J call may not be correct, given that the DNA end is closer to TRBJ2-7. The germline CDR1 and CDR2 sequences are SGHVS and FNYEAQ. CDR3 size: 11 residues. CDR3 loop: CAVIQGYEQYF. As DNA, the CDR3 is TGTGCCGTCATACAGGGATACGAGCAGTACTTC.

This clone was recorded only once. The V call is TRBV4-2, the J call TRBJ2-2; D remains ambiguous. Germline assignment: CDR1 LGHNA and CDR2 YNFKEQ. Trimming left V 4 bases short and J 6 bases short, with 9 bases between. The CDR3 runs 13 residues. The CDR3 loop reads CASSPPVAGELFF. Written as DNA, the CDR3 is TGTGCCAGCAGCCCCCCCGTGGCCGGGGAGCTGTTTTTT.

This rearrangement joins TRBV10-3 to TRBJ1-1; weak D call: TRBD1 (5 bases). The CDR3 length is 13 residues. Germline V lookup: CDR1 ENHRY, CDR2 SYGVKD. The V and J ends lost 6 bases and 5 bases respectively, with 13 bases between them. CDR3 DNA: TGTGCCATCAGAATAGAGGGGTGGACTGAAGCTTTCTTT. As protein: CAIRIEGWTEAFF.